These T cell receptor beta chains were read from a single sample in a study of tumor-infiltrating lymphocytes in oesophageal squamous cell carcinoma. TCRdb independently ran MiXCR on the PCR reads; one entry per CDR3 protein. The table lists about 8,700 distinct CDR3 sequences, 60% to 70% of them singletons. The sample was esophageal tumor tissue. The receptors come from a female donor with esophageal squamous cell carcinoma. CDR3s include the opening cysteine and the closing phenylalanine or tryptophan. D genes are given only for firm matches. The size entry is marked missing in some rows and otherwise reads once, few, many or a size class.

CDR3aa: CASSEGLTEAFF; CDR3nt: TGTGCCAGCAGCGAGGGGCTCACTGAAGCTTTCTTT; j_gene: TRBJ1-1; v_gene: TRBV7-8; abundance: once; d_gene: NA
CDR3aa: CASSVTQRGETQYF; CDR3nt: TGTGCTAGCAGCGTCACTCAACGGGGGGAGACCCAGTACTTC; j_gene: TRBJ2-5; v_gene: TRBV7-6; abundance: NA; d_gene: NA
CDR3aa: CASRMTSGEADTQYF; CDR3nt: TGTGCCAGCAGGATGACTAGCGGTGAGGCAGATACGCAGTATTTT; j_gene: TRBJ2-3; v_gene: TRBV7-2; abundance: NA; d_gene: TRBD2
CDR3aa: CASKQRELDEQYF; CDR3nt: TGTGCCAGCAAACAGCGGGAGTTAGATGAGCAGTACTTC; j_gene: TRBJ2-5; v_gene: TRBV2; abundance: NA; d_gene: TRBD2
CDR3aa: CASSSLGTSAYNEQYF; CDR3nt: TGTGCCAGCAGCTCCCTGGGGACTAGCGCTTACAATGAGCAGTACTTC; j_gene: TRBJ2-7; v_gene: TRBV7-2; abundance: NA; d_gene: TRBD2
CDR3aa: CASSHTRDRDFF; CDR3nt: TGTGCCAGCAGCCATACCCGGGACAGGGACTTCTTC; j_gene: TRBJ2-4; v_gene: TRBV7-8; abundance: NA; d_gene: TRBD1
CDR3aa: CASSLATSGGSYF; CDR3nt: TGTGCCAGCAGCCTAGCGACTAGCGGGGGGTCGTATTTT; j_gene: TRBJ2-3; v_gene: TRBV7-2; abundance: NA; d_gene: TRBD2
CDR3aa: CASRTSGRFSDTQYF; CDR3nt: TGTGCCAGCAGGACTAGCGGGAGATTCTCAGATACGCAGTATTTT; j_gene: TRBJ2-3; v_gene: TRBV12-3/TRBV12-4; abundance: once; d_gene: TRBD2
CDR3aa: CASSKGAGQDLLSYEQYF; CDR3nt: TGTGCCAGCAGCAAAGGTGCGGGACAGGACTTACTCTCCTACGAGCAGTACTTC; j_gene: TRBJ2-7; v_gene: TRBV21-1; abundance: once; d_gene: NA
CDR3aa: CASTLGLAGGTQYF; CDR3nt: TGTGCCAGCACTCTCGGACTAGCGGGAGGTACGCAGTATTTT; j_gene: TRBJ2-3; v_gene: TRBV6-6; abundance: NA; d_gene: TRBD2
CDR3aa: CASSDQGPGYTF; CDR3nt: TGTGCCAGCAGCGACCAGGGACCTGGCTACACCTTC; j_gene: TRBJ1-2; v_gene: TRBV7-9; abundance: NA; d_gene: NA
CDR3aa: CASSIPGQDFYEQYF; CDR3nt: TGTGCCAGCAGCATACCGGGACAGGACTTTTACGAGCAGTACTTC; j_gene: TRBJ2-7; v_gene: TRBV7-2; abundance: NA; d_gene: TRBD1
CDR3aa: CASGPRGGGKNIQYF; CDR3nt: TGTGCCAGCGGCCCGAGAGGGGGTGGCAAAAACATTCAGTACTTC; j_gene: TRBJ2-4; v_gene: TRBV6-1; abundance: large; d_gene: NA
CDR3aa: CASTLLWGAGDTQYF; CDR3nt: TGTGCCAGCACCCTCCTGTGGGGGGCTGGGGATACGCAGTATTTT; j_gene: TRBJ2-3; v_gene: TRBV7-3; abundance: NA; d_gene: NA
CDR3aa: CASSLGAGGNQETQFF; CDR3nt: TGTGCCAGCAGCTTAGGAGCGGGGGGGAATCAAGAGACCCAGTTCTTC; j_gene: TRBJ2-1; v_gene: TRBV7-9; abundance: once; d_gene: TRBD2
CDR3aa: CASTRAGSAYQETQYF; CDR3nt: TGCGCCAGCACTCGGGCCGGGAGTGCGTACCAAGAGACCCAGTACTTC; j_gene: TRBJ2-5; v_gene: TRBV5-1; abundance: NA; d_gene: NA
CDR3aa: CASSLAPLNPYGYTF; CDR3nt: TGTGCCAGCAGCTTAGCCCCCCTGAATCCCTATGGCTACACCTTC; j_gene: TRBJ1-2; v_gene: TRBV7-9; abundance: medium-sized; d_gene: NA
CDR3aa: CASKQQGNTEAFF; CDR3nt: TGCGCCAGCAAACAACAGGGTAACACTGAAGCTTTCTTT; j_gene: TRBJ1-1; v_gene: TRBV5-1; abundance: NA; d_gene: NA
CDR3aa: CASGPKAQYF; CDR3nt: TGTGCCAGCGGACCGAAGGCCCAGTACTTC; j_gene: TRBJ2-5; v_gene: TRBV7-9; abundance: NA; d_gene: NA
CDR3aa: CASSLHTVTGELYF; CDR3nt: TGTGCCAGCAGCTTACACACTGTCACCGGGGAGCTGTACTTC; j_gene: TRBJ2-5; v_gene: TRBV7-6; abundance: NA; d_gene: NA
CDR3aa: CASSLGGVGEQFF; CDR3nt: TGTGCCAGCAGCTTAGGAGGGGTCGGCGAGCAGTTCTTC; j_gene: TRBJ2-1; v_gene: TRBV7-3; abundance: NA; d_gene: NA
CDR3aa: CASSPLSSSNEQFF; CDR3nt: TGTGCCAGCAGCCCCCTGAGTTCATCGAATGAGCAGTTCTTC; j_gene: TRBJ2-1; v_gene: TRBV7-3; abundance: NA; d_gene: NA
CDR3aa: CASSLGGNYGYTF; CDR3nt: TGTGCCAGCAGCTTAGGCGGAAACTATGGCTACACCTTC; j_gene: TRBJ1-2; v_gene: TRBV7-2; abundance: few; d_gene: NA
CDR3aa: CASSFPGQGTLPQYF; CDR3nt: TGTGCCAGCAGTTTCCCGGGACAGGGAACATTGCCCCAGTACTTC; j_gene: TRBJ2-5; v_gene: TRBV6-9; abundance: NA; d_gene: TRBD1
CDR3aa: CASSLDGRYNEQFF; CDR3nt: TGTGCCAGCAGCTTGGACGGACGCTACAATGAGCAGTTCTTC; j_gene: TRBJ2-1; v_gene: TRBV7-6; abundance: few; d_gene: NA
CDR3aa: CASSSKAGGSTDTQYF; CDR3nt: TGTGCCAGCAGCTCAAAAGCGGGAGGGAGCACAGATACGCAGTATTTT; j_gene: TRBJ2-3; v_gene: TRBV7-3; abundance: NA; d_gene: TRBD2